This T cell receptor beta chain is from a study of T cell responses to AZD1222 COVID-19 vaccine. Data came from immunoSEQ multiplex PCR; TCRdb stores just in-frame clones and leaves some out. The sample includes about 81,000 clones, about 89% seen only once; the top ten take 11%. Deletions cut 7 bases from V and 8 bases from J, with 11 bases between. From germline, CDR1 is MDHEN and CDR2 SYDVKM. The CDR3 runs 12 residues. Study findings and constraints: At baseline, seropositivity was found in only 5 to 7 AZD1222 recipients.

Worth noting for this clone: Antigen: not known.

Here the sequenced sample was peripheral blood, taken 28 days after the second AZD1222 dose. The rearrangement uses TRBV28 and TRBJ1-4, with a possible D match to TRBD1 (5 bases). This TCR came from an adult who received the AZD1222 COVID-19 vaccine. The DNA for the CDR3 is TGTGCCAGCAAGCGGGAGGGGGAAAAACTGTTTTTT. Its translation is CASKREGEKLFF.